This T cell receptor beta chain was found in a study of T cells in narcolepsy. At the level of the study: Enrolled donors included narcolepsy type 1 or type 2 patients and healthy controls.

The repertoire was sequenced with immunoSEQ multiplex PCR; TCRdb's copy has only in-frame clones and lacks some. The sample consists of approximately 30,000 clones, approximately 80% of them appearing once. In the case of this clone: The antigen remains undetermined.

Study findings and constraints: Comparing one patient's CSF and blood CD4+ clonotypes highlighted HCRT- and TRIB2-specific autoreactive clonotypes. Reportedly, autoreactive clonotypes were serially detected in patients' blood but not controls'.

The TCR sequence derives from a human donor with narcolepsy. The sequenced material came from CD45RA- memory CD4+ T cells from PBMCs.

CDR3 DNA sequence: TGCGCCAGCAGCCAAGATTCGGCCCGGGCGGGAACTGAAGCTTTCTTT. It translates to CASSQDSARAGTEAFF. The rearrangement uses TRBV4-1 and TRBJ1-1; D ambiguous. Germline values: CDR1 MGHRA, CDR2 YSYEKL. The CDR3 loop spans 16 amino acids. The V and J ends lost 0 bases and 5 bases respectively, with 16 bases between them.